Below, one TCR beta chain is given with its context. Its antigen is currently unknown. CD4+ cells were split into CD45RA+ naive and CD45RA-negative memory subsets. This CDR3 has 16 residues. Deletions cut 0 bases from V and 3 bases from J, with 14 bases between. Germline V CDR1 and CDR2: SGDLS, YYNGEE. Libraries were prepared by immunoSEQ multiplex PCR; TCRdb keeps only in-frame clonotypes and omits some of them. Of millions of clones in the sample, about 92% were seen once. This entry is derived from a study of shared clonotypes between healthy human individuals. About the research overall: The cohort had a couple of women and a few men, ages 18 to 49. The plates for each donor numbered three CD4 naive, three CD4 memory, two CD8 naive and one CD8 memory. Study findings and constraints: In general, naive subsets displayed greater estimated richness than memory subsets did.

The specimen sequenced was naive CD4+ T cells from PBMCs. Subset denoted: CD45RA+ positively selected. The receptor was isolated from a man younger than 30 in good health. Some clones in this sample may be carry-over from other donors' samples. The chain couples TRBV9 to TRBJ2-3; possible D gene TRBD2, 6 bases. The CDR3 protein is CASSVAPLARTDTQYF. The CDR3 nucleotides are TGTGCCAGCAGCGTAGCCCCACTAGCCCGGACAGATACGCAGTATTTT. The entire variable domain, with the rest obtained from reference TRBV9 and TRBJ2-3, is as follows: DSGVTQTPKHLITATGQRVTLRCSPRSGDLSVYWYQQSLDQGLQFLIQYYNGEERAKGNILERFSAQQFPDLHSELNLSSLELGDSALYFCASSVAPLARTDTQYFGPGTRLTVL.